The following is a T cell receptor beta chain sequence with its context. As yet, its antigen is unknown. The length of the CDR3 is 14 residues. Trimming removed 2 bases from V and 5 bases from J, with 9 bases in between. Germline-derived CDR1 and CDR2 are MNHEY and SVGAGI. This record comes from a study of OX40 agonist ivuxolimab in advanced cancers. Study context: Subjects had a mean age of around 60 years, with a range of roughly 20 to 80; around 83% were male. The study reported partial responses in three patients: one hepatocellular carcinoma, two cutaneous melanoma. Regarding the study as a whole: Also showing low normalized T-cell clonal expansion were some of the nonresponders. Antigen specificity of clonally expanded peripheral T cells was not established.

Profiled with immunoSEQ multiplex PCR; TCRdb holds only in-frame clones, not every one. The data hold about 79,000 clones, with about 91% observed a single time. The sample here was CD4+ or CD8+ T cells sorted from blood, taken in a trial of the OX40 agonist ivuxolimab. This sequence originates from an adult with an advanced solid tumor such as melanoma, head and neck, liver or kidney cancer. The chain joins TRBV6-5 to TRBJ1-4; D may be TRBD1 (6 bases). CDR3 bases: TGTGCCAGCAGTTACAACAGGGAAAATGAAAAACTGTTTTTT. Protein: CASSYNRENEKLFF.